Shown below are 9 T cell receptor beta chains from a single sample sequenced in a study of shared clonotypes between healthy human individuals. Sequenced by immunoSEQ multiplex PCR; TCRdb stores in-frame clones only, minus some. The sample contains some 2,400,000 clones, 90% to 97% of which appear only once. The sequencing sample was made of naive CD4+ T cells sorted from blood. Subset: CD45RA+ positively selected. The receptors derive from a man younger than 35 in good health.

V and J are TRBV18 and TRBJ1-2; no clear D gene. Germline-derived CDR1 and CDR2 are KGHSH and LQKENI. The CDR3 extends over 12 amino acids. V was clipped by 5 bases and J by 6 bases, with 10 bases between them. The CDR3 reads CASSTPSDGYTF. CDR3 nucleotides: TGTGCCAGCTCAACTCCAAGCGATGGCTACACCTTC.

This CDR3 reads CASGTRGQAGELFF. In DNA form, the CDR3 reads TGTGCTAGTGGTACGAGAGGTCAAGCCGGGGAGCTGTTTTTT. V usage is TRBV12-5 and J usage is TRBJ2-2; D gene ambiguous. V shed 5 bases and J shed 6 bases, with 13 bases lying between them. This CDR3 is 14 amino acids long. CDR1 is LGHNT and CDR2 is FRNRAP in the germline V gene.

A note on this clone: The same CDR3 also results from other DNA sequences found in this sample. The V gene is TRBV5-1, the J gene TRBJ1-5; D call uncertain. The CDR3 totals 13 residues. V lost 4 bases to trimming and J lost 7 bases, with 12 bases between them. CDR1 is SGHRS and CDR2 is YFSETQ in the germline V gene. CDR3 DNA: TGCGCCAGCAGCCTTGACCCGGGCCAGCCCCAGCATTTT. Translation gives CASSLDPGQPQHF.

The rearrangement uses TRBV4-2 and TRBJ1-1, with D possibly TRBD1 on 5 matching bases. The germline CDR1 and CDR2 sequences are LGHNA and YNFKEQ. This CDR3 region has 18 residues. The V end was cut by 0 bases, the J end by 0 bases, with 17 bases between. The CDR3 bases are TGTGCCAGCAGCCAAGATGCAGGGCAGCTGACAATGAACACTGAAGCTTTCTTT. Translation gives CASSQDAGQLTMNTEAFF.

The V and J genes are TRBV5-6 and TRBJ1-3, with TRBD1 matching over 9 bases. Germline CDR1 is SGHDT and CDR2 is YYEEEE. The CDR3 consists of 18 residues. V was clipped by 3 bases and J by 0 bases; unmatched bases: 10. The CDR3 is CASSSNPGTGFSGNTIYF. The CDR3 DNA reads TGTGCCAGCAGCTCCAATCCGGGGACAGGGTTCTCTGGAAACACCATATATTTT.

The rearrangement links TRBV6-6 to TRBJ1-4; a possible D gene is TRBD1 (6 bases). Germline-derived CDR1 and CDR2 are MNHNY and SVGAGI (reference sequence). V was trimmed by 0 bases and J by 7 bases, leaving 15 bases between them. The CDR3 is made up of 16 amino acids. This CDR3 reads CASSYSDRPILEKLFF. CDR3 in DNA: TGTGCCAGCAGTTACTCTGACAGGCCTATACTTGAAAAACTGTTTTTT.

This chain links TRBV25-1 with TRBJ2-1; 9 bases line up with TRBD2. Trimming took 2 bases from V and 6 from J; bases not matched to a gene: 5. Germline V gives CDR1 MGHDK, CDR2 SYGVNS. The CDR3 is 15 amino acids. The CDR3 bases are TGTGCCAGCAGTGAAAATAGCGGGAGAGGCAATGAGCAGTTCTTC. Amino acid sequence: CASSENSGRGNEQFF.

This clone was detected only once. This chain joins TRBV7-3 and TRBJ2-7; D perhaps matches TRBD2 (6 bases). The CDR3 has 15 amino acids. In germline, CDR1 is SGHTA, CDR2 FQGTGA. V dropped 1 base and J dropped 3 bases, with 13 bases sitting between them. Here the CDR3 DNA reads TGTGCCAGCAGCTTAATGGCGGGGCCCGGCTACGAGCAGTACTTC. Residues: CASSLMAGPGYEQYF. Using reference TRBV7-3 and TRBJ2-7 for the parts outside the CDR3, the full variable domain is GAGVSQTPSNKVTEKGKYVELRCDPISGHTALYWYRQSLGQGPEFLIYFQGTGAADDSGLPNDRFFAVRPEGSVSTLKIQRTERGDSAVYLCASSLMAGPGYEQYFGPGTRLTVT.

The rearrangement links TRBV28 to TRBJ2-5; 11 bases align to TRBD1. Per germline, CDR1 MDHEN and CDR2 SYDVKM. The CDR3 sequence is 15 residues long. Trimming removed 7 bases from V and 5 bases from J; junction bases left unmatched: 9. The CDR3 DNA sequence: TGTGCCAGCACCATGGACAGGGGGCCTTCGGAGACCCAGTACTTC. This codes for CASTMDRGPSETQYF.